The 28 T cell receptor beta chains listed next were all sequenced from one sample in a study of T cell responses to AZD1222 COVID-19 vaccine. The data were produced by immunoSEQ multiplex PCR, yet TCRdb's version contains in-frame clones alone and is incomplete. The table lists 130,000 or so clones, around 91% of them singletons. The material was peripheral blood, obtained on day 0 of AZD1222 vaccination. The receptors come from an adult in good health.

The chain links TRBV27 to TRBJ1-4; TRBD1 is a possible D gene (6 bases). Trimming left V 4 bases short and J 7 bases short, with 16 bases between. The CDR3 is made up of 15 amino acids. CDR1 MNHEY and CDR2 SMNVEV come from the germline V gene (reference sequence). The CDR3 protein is CASSWGRGGIEKLFF. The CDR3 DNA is TGTGCCAGCAGTTGGGGGCGCGGGGGCATTGAAAAACTGTTTTTT.

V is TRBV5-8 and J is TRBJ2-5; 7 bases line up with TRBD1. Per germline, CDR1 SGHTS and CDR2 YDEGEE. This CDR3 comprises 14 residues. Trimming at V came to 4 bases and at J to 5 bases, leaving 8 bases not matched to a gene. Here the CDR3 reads CASSETGTVETQYF. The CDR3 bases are TGTGCCAGCAGCGAAACCGGGACAGTGGAGACCCAGTACTTC.

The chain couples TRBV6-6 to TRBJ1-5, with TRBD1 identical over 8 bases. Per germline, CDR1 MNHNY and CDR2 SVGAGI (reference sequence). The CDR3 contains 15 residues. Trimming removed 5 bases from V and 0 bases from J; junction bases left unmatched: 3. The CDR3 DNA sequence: TGTGCCAGCAGTCCGGACAGGGATAGCAATCAGCCCCAGCATTTT. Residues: CASSPDRDSNQPQHF.

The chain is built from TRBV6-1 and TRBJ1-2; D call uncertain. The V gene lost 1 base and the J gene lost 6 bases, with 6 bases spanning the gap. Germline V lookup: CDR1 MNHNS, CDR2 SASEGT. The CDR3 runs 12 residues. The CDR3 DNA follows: TGTGCCAGCAGTGAAGAGTCTCATGGCTACACCTTC. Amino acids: CASSEESHGYTF.

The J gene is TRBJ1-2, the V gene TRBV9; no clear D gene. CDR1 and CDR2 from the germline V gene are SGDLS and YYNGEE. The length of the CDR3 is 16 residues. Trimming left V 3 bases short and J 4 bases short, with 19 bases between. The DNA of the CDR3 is TGTGCCAGCAGCGGCGTTCGAGACGGTACGAGCTATGGCTACACCTTC. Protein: CASSGVRDGTSYGYTF.

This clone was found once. CDR3 loop: CASSLRHLNTGELFF. The CDR3 DNA reads TGTGCCAGCAGCTTAAGGCATCTGAACACCGGGGAGCTGTTTTTT. The chain links TRBV5-8 to TRBJ2-2, with D unclear. Germline CDR1 SGHTS, CDR2 YDEGEE. V was shortened by 2 bases and J by 1 base, with 9 bases between the two germline ends. The CDR3 covers 15 residues. Variable domain in full (rest from reference TRBV5-8 and TRBJ2-2): EAGVTQSPTHLIKTRGQQATLRCSPISGHTSVYWYQQALGLGLQFLLWYDEGEERNRGNFPPRFSGRQFPNYSSELNVNALELEDSALYLCASSLRHLNTGELFFGEGSRLTVL.

The CDR3 loop is CASSLKWANYGYTF. The CDR3 DNA is TGTGCCAGCAGCTTGAAGTGGGCTAACTATGGCTACACCTTC. V and J are TRBV5-4 and TRBJ1-2; no firm D call. V shed 1 base and J shed 0 bases, with 7 bases lying between them. Germline CDR1 and CDR2: SGHNT and YYREEE (reference sequence). There are 14 residues in the CDR3. The whole variable domain, remainder taken from reference TRBV5-4 and TRBJ1-2, is ETGVTQSPTHLIKTRGQQVTLRCSSQSGHNTVSWYQQALGQGPQFIFQYYREEENGRGNFPPRFSGLQFPNYSSELNVNALELDDSALYLCASSLKWANYGYTFGSGTRLTVV.

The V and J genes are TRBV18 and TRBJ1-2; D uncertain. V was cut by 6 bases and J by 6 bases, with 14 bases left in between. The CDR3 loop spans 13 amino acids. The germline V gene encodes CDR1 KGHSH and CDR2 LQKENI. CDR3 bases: TGTGCCAGCTCCCGCGGAGGAGGGAATGGCTACACCTTC. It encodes CASSRGGGNGYTF.

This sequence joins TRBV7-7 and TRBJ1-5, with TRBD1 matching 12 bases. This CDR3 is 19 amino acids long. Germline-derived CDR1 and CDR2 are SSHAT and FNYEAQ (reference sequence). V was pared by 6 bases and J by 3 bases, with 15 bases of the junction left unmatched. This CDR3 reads CASRKAPGQGAAANQPQHF. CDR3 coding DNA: TGTGCCAGCAGAAAAGCGCCGGGACAGGGGGCTGCAGCCAATCAGCCCCAGCATTTT.

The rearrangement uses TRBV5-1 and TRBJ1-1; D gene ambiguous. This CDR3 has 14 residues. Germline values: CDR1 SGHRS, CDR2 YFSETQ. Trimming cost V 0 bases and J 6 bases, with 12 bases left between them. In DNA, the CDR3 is TGCGCCAGCAGCTTGGGCCAGGCGCGCGCTGAAGCTTTCTTT. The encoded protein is CASSLGQARAEAFF.

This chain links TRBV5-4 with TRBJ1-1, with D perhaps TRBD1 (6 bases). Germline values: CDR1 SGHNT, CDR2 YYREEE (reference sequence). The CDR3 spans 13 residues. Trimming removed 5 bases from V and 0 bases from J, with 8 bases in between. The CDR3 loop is CASRRGLNTEAFF. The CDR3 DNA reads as TGTGCCAGCAGAAGGGGGTTGAACACTGAAGCTTTCTTT.

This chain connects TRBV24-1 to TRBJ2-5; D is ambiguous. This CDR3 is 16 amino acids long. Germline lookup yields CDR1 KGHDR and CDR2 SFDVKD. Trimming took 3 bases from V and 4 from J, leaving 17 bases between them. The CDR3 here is CATSDAPGRPGETQYF. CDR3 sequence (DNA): TGTGCCACCAGTGATGCTCCGGGCCGTCCGGGAGAGACCCAGTACTTC.

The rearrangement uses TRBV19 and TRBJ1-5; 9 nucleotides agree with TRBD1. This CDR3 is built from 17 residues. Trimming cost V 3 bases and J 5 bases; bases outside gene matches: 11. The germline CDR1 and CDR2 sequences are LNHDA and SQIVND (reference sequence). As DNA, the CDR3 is TGTGCCAGTAGTATTATTTTAGCGGGACAGGGCTATCAGCCCCAGCATTTT. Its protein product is CASSIILAGQGYQPQHF.

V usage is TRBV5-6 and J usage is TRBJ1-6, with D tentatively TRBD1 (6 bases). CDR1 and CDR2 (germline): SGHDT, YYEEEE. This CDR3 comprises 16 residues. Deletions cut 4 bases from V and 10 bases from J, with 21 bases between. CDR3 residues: CASSLPETGGDSPLHF. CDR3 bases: TGTGCCAGCAGCCTTCCCGAGACAGGAGGGGACTCACCCCTCCACTTT. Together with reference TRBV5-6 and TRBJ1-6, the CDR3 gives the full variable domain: DAGVTQSPTHLIKTRGQQVTLRCSPKSGHDTVSWYQQALGQGPQFIFQYYEEEERQRGNFPDRFSGHQFPNYSSELNVNALLLGDSALYLCASSLPETGGDSPLHFGNGTRLTVT.

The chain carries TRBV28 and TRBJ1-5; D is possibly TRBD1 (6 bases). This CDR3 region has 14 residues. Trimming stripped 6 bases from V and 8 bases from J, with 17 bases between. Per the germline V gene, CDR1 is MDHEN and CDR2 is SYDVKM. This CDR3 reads CASSRDTQIKPQHF. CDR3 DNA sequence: TGTGCCAGCAGCCGGGACACCCAAATCAAGCCCCAGCATTTT.

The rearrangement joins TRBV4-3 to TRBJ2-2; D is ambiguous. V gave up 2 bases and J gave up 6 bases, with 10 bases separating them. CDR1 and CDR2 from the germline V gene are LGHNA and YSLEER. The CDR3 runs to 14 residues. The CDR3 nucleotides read TGCGCCAGCAGCCAATTGACGGTGGCCGGGGAGCTGTTTTTT. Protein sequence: CASSQLTVAGELFF.

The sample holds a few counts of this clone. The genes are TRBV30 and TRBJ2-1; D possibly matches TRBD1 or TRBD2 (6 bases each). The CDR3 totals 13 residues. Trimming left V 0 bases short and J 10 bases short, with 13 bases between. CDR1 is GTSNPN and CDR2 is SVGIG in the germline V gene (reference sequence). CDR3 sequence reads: CAWSVGGGREQFF. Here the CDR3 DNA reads TGTGCCTGGAGTGTAGGAGGGGGAAGGGAGCAGTTCTTC. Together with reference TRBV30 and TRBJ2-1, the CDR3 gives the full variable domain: SQTIHQWPATLVQPVGSPLSLECTVEGTSNPNLYWYRQAAGRGLQLLFYSVGIGQISSEVPQNLSASRPQDRQFILSSKKLLLSDSGFYLCAWSVGGGREQFFGPGTRLTVL.

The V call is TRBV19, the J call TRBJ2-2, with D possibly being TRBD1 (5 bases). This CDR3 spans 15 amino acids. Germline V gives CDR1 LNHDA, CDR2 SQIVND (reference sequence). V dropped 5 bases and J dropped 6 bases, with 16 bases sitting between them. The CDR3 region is CASSPQHRSAGELFF. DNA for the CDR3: TGTGCCAGTAGTCCACAACACAGGTCCGCCGGGGAGCTGTTTTTT.

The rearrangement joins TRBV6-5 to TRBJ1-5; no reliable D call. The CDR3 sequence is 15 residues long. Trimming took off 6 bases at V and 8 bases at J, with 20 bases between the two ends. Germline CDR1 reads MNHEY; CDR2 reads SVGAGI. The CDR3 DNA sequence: TGTGCCAGCAGCCCCTCCGCGGACGGTCTAGAGCCCCAGCATTTT. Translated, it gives CASSPSADGLEPQHF.

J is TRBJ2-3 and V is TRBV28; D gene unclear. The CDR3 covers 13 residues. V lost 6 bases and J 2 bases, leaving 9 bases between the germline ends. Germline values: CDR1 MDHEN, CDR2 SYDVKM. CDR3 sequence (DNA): TGTGCCAGCAGACGAGGACCCACAGATACGCAGTATTTT. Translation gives CASRRGPTDTQYF.

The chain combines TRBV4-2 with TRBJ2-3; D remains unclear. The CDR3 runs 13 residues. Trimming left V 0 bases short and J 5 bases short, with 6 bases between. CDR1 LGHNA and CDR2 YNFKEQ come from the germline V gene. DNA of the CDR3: TGTGCCAGCAGCCAAGATATGGGAGATACGCAGTATTTT. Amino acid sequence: CASSQDMGDTQYF.

CDR3 DNA: TGTGCCAGCAGTTTATCGATCGGGGTGACAGGGTGGGACTATGGCTACACCTTC. It is translated as CASSLSIGVTGWDYGYTF. The chain has TRBV28 and TRBJ1-2; 7 bases align to TRBD1. Trimming removed 1 base from V and 3 bases from J; junction bases left unmatched: 14. CDR3 size: 18 residues. CDR1 is MDHEN and CDR2 is SYDVKM in the germline V gene.

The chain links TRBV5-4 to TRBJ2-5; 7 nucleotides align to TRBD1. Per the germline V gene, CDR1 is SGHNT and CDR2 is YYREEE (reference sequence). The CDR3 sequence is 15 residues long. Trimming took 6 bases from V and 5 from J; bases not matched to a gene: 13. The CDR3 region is CASTPDRSGSETQYF. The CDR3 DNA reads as TGTGCCAGCACCCCGGACAGGTCGGGGAGCGAGACCCAGTACTTC.

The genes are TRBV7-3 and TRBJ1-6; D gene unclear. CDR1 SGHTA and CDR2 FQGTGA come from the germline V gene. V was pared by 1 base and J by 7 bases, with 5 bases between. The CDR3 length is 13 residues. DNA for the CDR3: TGTGCCAGCAGCTTAAATCGGAATTCACCCCTCCACTTT. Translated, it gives CASSLNRNSPLHF.

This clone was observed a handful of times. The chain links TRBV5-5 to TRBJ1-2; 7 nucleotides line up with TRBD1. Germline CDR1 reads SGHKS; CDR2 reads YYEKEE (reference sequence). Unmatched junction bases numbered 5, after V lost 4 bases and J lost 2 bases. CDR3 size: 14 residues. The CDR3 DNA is TGTGCCAGCAGCAGGGGACAGCCCAACTATGGCTACACCTTC. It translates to CASSRGQPNYGYTF.

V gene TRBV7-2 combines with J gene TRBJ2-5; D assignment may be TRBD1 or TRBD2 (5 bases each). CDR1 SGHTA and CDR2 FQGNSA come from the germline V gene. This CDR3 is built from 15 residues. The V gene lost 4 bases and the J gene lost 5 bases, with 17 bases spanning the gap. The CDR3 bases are TGTGCCAGCAGCTGGGGTGGGGACCGAGGGGAGACCCAGTACTTC. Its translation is CASSWGGDRGETQYF.

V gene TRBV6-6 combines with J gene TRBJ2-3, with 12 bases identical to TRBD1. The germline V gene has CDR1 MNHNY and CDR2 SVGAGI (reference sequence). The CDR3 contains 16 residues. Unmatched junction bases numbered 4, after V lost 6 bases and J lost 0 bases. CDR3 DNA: TGTGCCAGCAGGGGACAGGGGGCCATTAGCACAGATACGCAGTATTTT. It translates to CASRGQGAISTDTQYF.

The CDR3 loop is CASRYSQGVYGYTF. Written as DNA, the CDR3 is TGTGCCAGCAGGTACTCCCAGGGGGTCTATGGCTACACCTTC. The chain uses TRBV28 and TRBJ1-2; 7 positions match TRBD1. This CDR3 contains 14 residues. The V gene end was trimmed by 6 bases and the J gene end by 4 bases; junction bases not matched to a gene: 8. In germline, CDR1 is MDHEN, CDR2 SYDVKM.